This T cell receptor (beta chain) was documented in a study of Tregs in tolerant kidney transplant recipients. As concerns this clone: Its cognate antigen is unknown.

General study results and limits: The small number of patients limits these findings pending further validation. Expanding Tregs on activated donor B cells appeared to best identify donor-specific TCRbeta clones. Biological reproducibility was not directly addressed, but technical replication error appeared minimal.

Thawed PBMCs were FACS-sorted into unstimulated CD4+CD25+CD127- regulatory T cells, CD4+CD25- non-regulatory cells, CD4 and CD8 cells. The CDR3 extends over 15 amino acids. V dropped 0 bases and J dropped 4 bases, with 11 bases sitting between them. Germline CDR1 and CDR2: SGHDT and YYEEEE. TCRdb's table, derived via immunoSEQ multiplex PCR, lists solely in-frame clones and lacks some. The sample consists of about 240,000 clones, 80% to 85% of them appearing once. This receptor was obtained from a human donor in good health. The chain has TRBV5-6 and TRBJ2-1, with D tentatively TRBD2 (5 bases). The specimen sequenced was CD4+ T cells from blood. CDR3 sequence (DNA): TGTGCCAGCAGCTTGGGAGGGAGCTTGTACAATGAGCAGTTCTTC. Protein product: CASSLGGSLYNEQFF.